A selection of T cell receptor beta chains follows, all from one sample in a study of T-cell memory formation after mild COVID-19. MiXCR, run by TCRdb on the 5' RACE reads, gives a single entry per CDR3 protein. This table has 250,000 to 300,000 distinct CDR3 sequences, approximately 16% appearing once. The sample consisted of PBMCs or a T cell subset sorted from them (not recorded which). These receptors originate from a man younger than 35 who had mild COVID-19 (a few samples of this study predate the infection). Cell type and time point are not known. CDR3s include the opening cysteine and the closing phenylalanine or tryptophan. A D gene is named only where the DNA matches it firmly. Rows give clone size only sometimes, using once, few, many, or a class for an expanded clone.

TRBJ1-1 | many | - | TRBV28 | TGTGCCAGCGAGTCAGTAAACACTGAAGCTTTCTTT | CASESVNTEAFF
TRBJ2-5 | - | TRBD2 | TRBV6-2/TRBV6-3 | TGTGCCAGCAGACCTAGCGGGGGGGCCGTGGAGACCCAGTACTTC | CASRPSGGAVETQYF
TRBJ2-3 | - | - | TRBV5-6 | TGTGCCAGCAGCTACGCGGGTGGGACGCAGTATTTT | CASSYAGGTQYF
TRBJ1-6 | - | - | TRBV19 | TGTGCCAGTAGTATAGCGGGTGGCGGACCAAATTCACCCCTCCACTTT | CASSIAGGGPNSPLHF
TRBJ2-3 | - | - | TRBV6-6 | TGTGCCAGCAGTTACAGCCCCCCGGGTTGGCCAGATACGCAGTATTTT | CASSYSPPGWPDTQYF
TRBJ1-2 | many | TRBD1 | TRBV2 | TGTGCCAGCAGGACAGGGGGCAACTATGGCTACACCTTC | CASRTGGNYGYTF
TRBJ2-5 | - | - | TRBV24-1 | TGTGCCACCAGTGACTCCGGGGGCGCGGAGACCCAGTACTTC | CATSDSGGAETQYF
TRBJ1-2 | - | - | TRBV6-5 | TGTGCCAGCAGTTACGACGGCGGCTACTATGGCTACACCTTC | CASSYDGGYYGYTF
TRBJ1-5 | few | - | TRBV9 | TGTGCCAGCAGCGTAGGGGATAGCAATCAGCCCCAGCATTTT | CASSVGDSNQPQHF
TRBJ2-5 | - | - | TRBV6-1 | TGTGCCAGCAGTGAGAATTCGAAGGGGGTCTACCAAGAGACCCAGTACTTC | CASSENSKGVYQETQYF
TRBJ2-3 | few | TRBD2 | TRBV18 | TGTGCCAGCTCACCACGGTCAGCGGGGGGGATGGATACGCAGTATTTT | CASSPRSAGGMDTQYF
TRBJ2-3 | - | TRBD2 | TRBV7-3 | TGTGCCAGCAGCTCCCGCCGGGGGGCAGATACGCAGTATTTT | CASSSRRGADTQYF
TRBJ2-6 | - | - | TRBV9 | TGTGCCAGCAGCCCGCCTTTTAGAACAGGGGCCAACGTCCTGACTTTC | CASSPPFRTGANVLTF
TRBJ1-6 | few | - | TRBV20-1 | TGCAGTGAATGGGGGGATCTGGGGTCACCCCTCCACTTT | CSEWGDLGSPLHF
TRBJ2-3 | - | - | TRBV3-1 | TGTGCCAGCAGCCAAGGAGAGACTCGTACGCAGTATTTT | CASSQGETRTQYF
TRBJ2-1 | few | - | TRBV5-1 | TGCGCCAGCAGCTTGACAGTTCCCCGGGGGAATGAGCAGTTCTTC | CASSLTVPRGNEQFF
TRBJ1-1 | few | - | TRBV5-8 | TGTGCCAGCAGCCCCATTAGGGGGGAGAACACTGAAGCTTTCTTT | CASSPIRGENTEAFF
TRBJ2-1 | many | TRBD2 | TRBV4-2 | TGTGCCAGCAGCCAGGAGGTAGTAGCGGGGGGGAATGAGCAGTTCTTC | CASSQEVVAGGNEQFF
TRBJ2-5 | - | - | TRBV7-9 | TGTGCCAGCAGCCCGATCCGGGAGACCCAGTACTTC | CASSPIRETQYF
TRBJ2-2 | few | - | TRBV11-2 | TGTGCCAGCAGCCCCCTCGTTGGGACCGGGGAGCTGTTTTTT | CASSPLVGTGELFF
TRBJ2-1 | many | - | TRBV15 | TGTGCCACCAGCAAGGGGTACAATGAGCAGTTCTTC | CATSKGYNEQFF
TRBJ1-5 | - | - | TRBV18 | TGTGCCAGCTCACCGTTGGGGGATGGCAATCAGCCCCAGCATTTT | CASSPLGDGNQPQHF
TRBJ2-7 | few | - | TRBV7-8 | TGTGCCAGAAGCCGAACGGTCTACGAGCAGTACTTC | CARSRTVYEQYF
TRBJ2-1 | - | - | TRBV4-1 | TGCGCCAGCAGCCCCAACACCGACAGGAACTACAATGAGCAGTTCTTC | CASSPNTDRNYNEQFF
TRBJ2-5 | many | - | TRBV12-3/TRBV12-4 | TGTGCCAGCAGTTTCTTGGGCGGCCAAGAGACCCAGTACTTC | CASSFLGGQETQYF
TRBJ2-1 | - | - | TRBV5-4 | TGTGCCAGCAGCTTGGAGCTAGCCGGCAATGAGCAGTTCTTC | CASSLELAGNEQFF
TRBJ1-1 | few | - | TRBV6-1 | TGTGCCAGCAGCCGAGTGGAGGCGAGGAGGACTGAAGCTTTCTTT | CASSRVEARRTEAFF
TRBJ1-3 | - | - | TRBV7-9 | TGTGCCAGCAGCTTCACCGGGACAGGAAACACCATATATTTT | CASSFTGTGNTIYF
TRBJ1-6 | few | - | TRBV11-2 | TGTGCCAGCAGCTTAGGGCAGGGGCGAGGTGGCTATAATTCACCCCTCCACTTT | CASSLGQGRGGYNSPLHF
TRBJ1-5 | - | - | TRBV27 | TGTGCCAGCAGTTTATTCGGACTTGGCAATCAGCCCCAGCATTTT | CASSLFGLGNQPQHF
TRBJ1-4 | - | - | TRBV4-1 | TGCGCCAGCAGCCAAGACAGGGAAAAACTGTTTTTT | CASSQDREKLFF
TRBJ1-1 | - | - | TRBV5-4 | TGTGCCAGCAGCCTGGGACTTTTTGAAGCTTTCTTT | CASSLGLFEAFF
TRBJ1-5 | few | TRBD1 | TRBV18 | TGTGCCAGCTCACCGCGACAGGGAGACAATCAGCCCCAGCATTTT | CASSPRQGDNQPQHF
TRBJ1-1 | - | - | TRBV3-1 | TGTGCCAGCAGCGACTGGGGTGAAGCTTTCTTT | CASSDWGEAFF
TRBJ2-1 | - | TRBD2 | TRBV20-1 | TGCAGTGCTAGGAGGGGACTAGCGGGGGGGAATGAGCAGTTCTTC | CSARRGLAGGNEQFF
TRBJ2-5 | few | TRBD2 | TRBV20-1 | TGCAGTGCTCCGAGCGGGGGGGCCTCAGAGACCCAGTACTTC | CSAPSGGASETQYF
TRBJ2-7 | few | - | TRBV6-6 | TGTGCCAACGCCGGGAGAACCTACGAGCAGTACTTC | CANAGRTYEQYF
TRBJ2-2 | few | TRBD1 | TRBV4-1 | TGCGCCAGCAGCGGTCACAGGGGCAACACCGGGGAGCTGTTTTTT | CASSGHRGNTGELFF
TRBJ2-1 | - | - | TRBV6-1 | TGTGCCAGCAGTGAATCGGGAAGGGCGGACAATGAGCAGTTCTTC | CASSESGRADNEQFF
TRBJ2-5 | few | TRBD1 | TRBV20-1 | TGCAGTGCCGAACAGGGGGCTAATTTTCAAGAGACCCAGTACTTC | CSAEQGANFQETQYF
TRBJ2-3 | - | - | TRBV29-1 | TGCAGCGTTTCTCGACAGAACCTTGGAGATACGCAGTATTTT | CSVSRQNLGDTQYF
TRBJ1-1 | - | - | TRBV4-1 | TGCGCCAGCAGCCGAAGTGTGGGGGGGAACACTGAAGCTTTCTTT | CASSRSVGGNTEAFF
TRBJ2-1 | - | - | TRBV4-2 | TGTGCCAGCAGCCAAGATGTGGCAGTGGGGAATGAGCAGTTCTTC | CASSQDVAVGNEQFF
TRBJ1-5 | - | - | TRBV4-3 | TGCGCCAGCAGCCAAGATGCCCAGGGAAGACAGCCCCAGCATTTT | CASSQDAQGRQPQHF
TRBJ1-3 | - | TRBD1 | TRBV12-3/TRBV12-4 | TGTGCCAGCAGGACGACAGGGTCGGAAAACACCATATATTTT | CASRTTGSENTIYF
TRBJ2-5 | few | - | TRBV11-2 | TGTGCCAGCAGCCGCGGGTGGTTACAGACCCAGTACTTC | CASSRGWLQTQYF
TRBJ2-3 | - | TRBD2 | TRBV11-2 | TGTGCCAGCAGCTCCCTAACTAGCGGGGGGCCCACAGATACGCAGTATTTT | CASSSLTSGGPTDTQYF
TRBJ2-2 | many | - | TRBV5-4 | TGTGCCAGCAGTACCCCAGTAGTCAACACCGGGGAGCTGTTTTTT | CASSTPVVNTGELFF
TRBJ1-1 | - | - | TRBV13 | TGTGCCAGCAGCTTCCCAACTCTTGGGCTGAACACTGAAGCTTTCTTT | CASSFPTLGLNTEAFF
TRBJ2-2 | - | - | TRBV18 | TGTGCCAGCTCACCATCGGGGCTTAACACCGGGGAGCTGTTTTTT | CASSPSGLNTGELFF
TRBJ2-3 | few | - | TRBV6-5 | TGTGCCAGCAGTTACTCGCGGGGGCTCACAGATACGCAGTATTTT | CASSYSRGLTDTQYF
TRBJ2-3 | few | TRBD1 | TRBV4-3 | TGCGCCAGCAGCCAGAGAACAGGGGCAGATACGCAGTATTTT | CASSQRTGADTQYF
TRBJ2-1 | - | - | TRBV7-3 | TGTGCCAGCAGCCCATCCCAGGGCAGCGGCAATGAGCAGTTCTTC | CASSPSQGSGNEQFF